This T cell receptor (beta chain) appears in the sequencing data of a study of T cells in localized non-small cell lung cancer. This table comes from immunoSEQ multiplex PCR, and its TCRdb copy is limited to in-frame clones, with some not included. The repertoire consists of about 77,000 clones, with more than 75% occurring once and the leading ten covering more than 20%. CDR3 length equals 14 residues. The ends were cut back, 5 bases at V and 4 bases at J, with 14 bases in the middle. Germline loops: CDR1 SEHNR, CDR2 FQNEAQ (reference sequence). Concerning this clone: Its antigen is currently unknown.

Notes on the study in general: Sequencing was restricted to one tumor region; therefore, heterogeneity remains possible. In adjacent lung, a median around 55 of the top 100 tumor clones were found. Among the tissues sampled, uninvolved adjacent lung had the highest T cell clonality, above tumor.

The source is a woman between 35 and 75 years old with stage I squamous cell lung carcinoma. The chain links TRBV7-9 to TRBJ1-1; a possible D gene is TRBD1 (5 bases). The material sequenced was peripheral blood, taken before any cancer treatment. DNA of the CDR3: TGTGCCAGCAGCGTCAGGGACGCGAGCACTGAAGCTTTCTTT. Its protein is CASSVRDASTEAFF. The whole variable domain, filled in from reference TRBV7-9 and TRBJ1-1, reads DTGVSQNPRHKITKRGQNVTFRCDPISEHNRLYWYRQTLGQGPEFLTYFQNEAQLEKSRLLSDRFSAERPKGSFSTLEIQRTEQGDSAMYLCASSVRDASTEAFFGQGTRLTVV.